The 18 T cell receptor beta chains listed next were all sequenced from one sample in a study of technical replicates of blood from several donors. The method was immunoSEQ multiplex PCR; TCRdb's version includes in-frame clones alone and lacks a portion of them. The sample yields some 73,000 clones, 90% to 95% seen once. The specimen was PBMCs. All receptors derive from a human donor in good health. Some clones in this sample may be carry-over from other donors' samples.

The rearrangement links TRBV30 to TRBJ1-2; the match to TRBD1 covers 11 bases. The CDR3 contains 16 residues. Germline V gives CDR1 GTSNPN, CDR2 SVGIG (reference sequence). V shed 1 base, J shed 8 bases, and the junction held 12 bases outside the gene matches. For the CDR3, the DNA is TGTGCCTGGAGTGCCGCCGGGACAGGGGGTAGGTACGGCTACACCTTC. Translated: CAWSAAGTGGRYGYTF.

Concerning this clone: This CDR3 is also generated by other DNA sequences in the sample. The CDR3 nucleotides read TGCGCCAGCAGCCAAGTCCGGCAGGGTGGCAATCAGCCCCAGCATTTT. Its translation is CASSQVRQGGNQPQHF. The V call is TRBV4-1, the J call TRBJ1-5; TRBD1 is a possible D gene (5 bases). The CDR3 length is 16 residues. The germline V gene has CDR1 MGHRA and CDR2 YSYEKL. The V and J ends lost 1 base and 2 bases respectively, with 12 bases between them.

The sample holds many counts of this clone. The chain links TRBV27 to TRBJ2-3, with 8 bases identical to TRBD2. CDR1 MNHEY and CDR2 SMNVEV come from the germline V gene (reference sequence). V dropped 2 bases and J dropped 2; count of bases not matched to a gene: 6. The CDR3 covers 16 residues. For the CDR3, the DNA is TGTGCCAGCAGTTTAGGGGTTAGCGGGGCCACAGATACGCAGTATTTT. Translating it yields CASSLGVSGATDTQYF.

The genes are TRBV29-1 and TRBJ2-3, with 9 bases fitting TRBD2. Losses at the gene ends were 1 base for V and 8 bases for J; bases not matched to a gene: 4. Germline loops: CDR1 SQVTM, CDR2 ANQGSEA. This CDR3 has 13 amino acids. The CDR3 loop reads CSVEGLAGSTQYF. The CDR3 region has the DNA TGCAGCGTTGAAGGCCTAGCGGGATCTACGCAGTATTTT.

V and J are TRBV4-2 and TRBJ2-3, with a weak D call TRBD2 (7 bases). The CDR3 is 14 amino acids. Germline CDR1 is LGHNA and CDR2 is YNFKEQ. The V gene lost 8 bases and the J gene lost 2 bases, with 14 bases spanning the gap. The CDR3 spells CASRGGVDTDTQYF. DNA for the CDR3: TGTGCCAGCCGCGGGGGCGTAGACACAGATACGCAGTATTTT.

This clone was picked up one time. The chain couples TRBV30 to TRBJ1-1; D gene uncertain. The germline gives CDR1 GTSNPN, CDR2 SVGIG (reference sequence). Trimming removed 1 base at V and 3 bases at J, with 3 bases between. The CDR3 is 11 amino acids. CDR3 bases: TGTGCCTGGAGTGCAGACACTGAAGCTTTCTTT. It codes for CAWSADTEAFF.

The rearrangement uses TRBV27 and TRBJ2-1; TRBD2 matches at 8 bases. Trimming at V came to 7 bases and at J to 14 bases, leaving 13 bases not matched to a gene. The length of the CDR3 is 13 residues. CDR1 and CDR2 (germline): MNHEY, SMNVEV (reference sequence). CDR3 protein: CASTEREGRGEFF. DNA of the CDR3: TGTGCCAGCACCGAGAGGGAGGGGCGGGGGGAGTTCTTC.

J is TRBJ2-1 and V is TRBV15; D gene unclear. The CDR3 covers 12 residues. Germline values: CDR1 LNHNV, CDR2 YYDKDF (reference sequence). The V gene lost 1 base and the J gene lost 5 bases, with 3 bases spanning the gap. The CDR3 nucleotides read TGTGCCACCAGCAGAGCCAACAATGAGCAGTTCTTC. Protein: CATSRANNEQFF.

The V call is TRBV13, the J call TRBJ1-1, with TRBD1 as a possible D gene (5 bases). The CDR3 loop spans 13 amino acids. CDR1 and CDR2 from the germline V gene are PRHDT and FYEKMQ (reference sequence). The ends were cut back, 6 bases at V and 2 bases at J, with 10 bases in the middle. The chain's CDR3 is CASRVGGNTEAFF. The CDR3 DNA reads TGTGCCAGCAGAGTCGGGGGAAACACTGAAGCTTTCTTT.

The chain joins TRBV6-5 to TRBJ1-6; D remains unclear. The CDR3 runs 16 residues. The V and J ends lost 0 bases and 9 bases respectively, with 15 bases between them. Germline V gene data show CDR1 as MNHEY and CDR2 as SVGAGI. The CDR3 here is CASSYSGRGVGSPLHF. The CDR3 region has the DNA TGTGCCAGCAGTTACTCCGGACGGGGAGTTGGTTCACCCCTCCACTTT.

This chain connects TRBV11-3 to TRBJ2-3, with a weak D call TRBD2 (6 bases). V shed 5 bases and J shed 4 bases, with 19 bases lying between them. This CDR3 has 16 amino acids. Per the germline V gene, CDR1 is SGHNT and CDR2 is YENEEA. CDR3 sequence: CASSNGAGPMADTQYF. The CDR3 DNA sequence: TGTGCCAGCAGCAACGGTGCGGGGCCGATGGCAGATACGCAGTATTTT.

This clone occurred once. The rearrangement links TRBV14 to TRBJ1-3; D remains unclear. V lost 0 bases to trimming and J lost 0 bases, with 9 bases between them. CDR1 and CDR2 from the germline V gene are SGHDN and FVKESK. The CDR3 sequence is 16 residues long. This CDR3 reads CASSQDLRSSGNTIYF. CDR3 sequence (DNA): TGTGCCAGCAGCCAAGATCTTCGGAGCTCTGGAAACACCATATATTTT.

Notes on this clone: Germline is not matched at one junction end, which may reflect a read error. The CDR3 coding sequence is TGTGCCAGCAGTTTAGGGGTCGGTAGCGGGAGAACCGGGGAGCTGTTTTTT. Translated: CASSLGVGSGRTGELFF. The V gene is TRBV11-3, the J gene TRBJ2-2, with 9 bases aligning to TRBD2. Germline V gives CDR1 SGHNT, CDR2 YENEEA. The CDR3 length is 17 residues.

The J gene is TRBJ2-7, the V gene TRBV25-1; D is uncertain. The CDR3 length is 13 residues. CDR1 is MGHDK, CDR2 SYGVNS, per germline. Trimming cost V 2 bases and J 2 bases, with 7 bases left between them. CDR3: CASSEGLPYEQYF. Here the CDR3 DNA reads TGTGCCAGCAGTGAAGGGCTGCCCTACGAGCAGTACTTC.

The rearrangement links TRBV19 to TRBJ2-1; tentative D call: TRBD2 (5 bases). The germline V gene encodes CDR1 LNHDA and CDR2 SQIVND (reference sequence). The CDR3 covers 15 residues. The V end was cut by 3 bases, the J end by 9 bases, with 18 bases between. CDR3: CASSIEGVKVSEQFF. The CDR3 DNA reads as TGTGCCAGTAGTATTGAGGGAGTTAAGGTCAGTGAGCAGTTCTTC.

The chain couples TRBV6-5 to TRBJ1-6, with D tentatively TRBD1 (6 bases). From germline, CDR1 is MNHEY and CDR2 SVGAGI. Trimming pared 5 bases from V and 7 bases from J, leaving 12 bases between. The CDR3 contains 14 residues. The CDR3 loop reads CASSTTGKNSPLHF. As DNA, the CDR3 is TGTGCCAGCAGTACCACAGGGAAAAATTCACCCCTCCACTTT.

This rearrangement joins TRBV7-2 to TRBJ2-3; 8 bases agree with TRBD2. The CDR3 length is 14 residues. Germline values: CDR1 SGHTA, CDR2 FQGNSA. The ends lost 5 bases at V and 0 bases at J; junction bases unmatched: 1. CDR3 sequence: CASSRGGSTDTQYF. The DNA of the CDR3 is TGTGCCAGCAGCCGGGGGGGGAGCACAGATACGCAGTATTTT.

The genes are TRBV4-2 and TRBJ2-3; possible D gene TRBD2, 5 bases. Germline CDR1 and CDR2: LGHNA and YNFKEQ. Trimming cost V 0 bases and J 0 bases, with 10 bases left between them. This CDR3 has 16 amino acids. CDR3 nucleotides: TGTGCCAGCAGCCAAGATATCGGGGTTAGCACAGATACGCAGTATTTT. This encodes CASSQDIGVSTDTQYF.